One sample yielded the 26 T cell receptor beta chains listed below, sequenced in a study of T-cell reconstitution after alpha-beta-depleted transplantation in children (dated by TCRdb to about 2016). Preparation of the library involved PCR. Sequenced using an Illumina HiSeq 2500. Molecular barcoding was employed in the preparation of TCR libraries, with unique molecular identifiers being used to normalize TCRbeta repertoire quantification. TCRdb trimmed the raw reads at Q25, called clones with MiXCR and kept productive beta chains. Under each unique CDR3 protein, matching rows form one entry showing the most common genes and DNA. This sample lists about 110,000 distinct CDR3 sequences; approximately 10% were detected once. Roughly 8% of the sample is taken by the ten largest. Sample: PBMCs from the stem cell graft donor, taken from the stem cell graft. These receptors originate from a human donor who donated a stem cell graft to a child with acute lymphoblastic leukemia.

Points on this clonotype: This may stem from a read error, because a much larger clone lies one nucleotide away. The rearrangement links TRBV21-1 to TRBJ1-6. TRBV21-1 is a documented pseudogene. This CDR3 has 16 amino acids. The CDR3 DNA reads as TGTGCCAGCAGCAAAGATGGCCCCTCCTATAATTCACACCTCCACTTT. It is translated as CASSKDGPSYNSHLHF.

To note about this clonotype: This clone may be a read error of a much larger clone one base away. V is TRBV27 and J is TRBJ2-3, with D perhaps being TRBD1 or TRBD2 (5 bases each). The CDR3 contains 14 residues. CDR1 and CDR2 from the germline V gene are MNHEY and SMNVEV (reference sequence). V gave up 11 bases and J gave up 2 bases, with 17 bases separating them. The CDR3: CAALTGTYTDTQYF. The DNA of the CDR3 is TGTGCCGCCCTGACGGGGACCTACACAGATACGCAGTATTTT.

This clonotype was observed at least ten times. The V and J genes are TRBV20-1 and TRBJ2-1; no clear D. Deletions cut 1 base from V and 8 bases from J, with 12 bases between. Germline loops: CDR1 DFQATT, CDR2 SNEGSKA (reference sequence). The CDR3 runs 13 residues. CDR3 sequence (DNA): TGCAGTGCTAGAGCGTCCTTTTGCGATGAGCAGTTCTTC. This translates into CSARASFCDEQFF.

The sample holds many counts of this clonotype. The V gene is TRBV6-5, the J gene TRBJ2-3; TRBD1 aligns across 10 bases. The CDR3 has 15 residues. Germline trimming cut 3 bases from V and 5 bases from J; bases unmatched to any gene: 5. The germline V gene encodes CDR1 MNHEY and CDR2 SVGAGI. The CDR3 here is CASSYGGTGEDTQYF. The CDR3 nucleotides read TGTGCCAGCAGTTATGGAGGGACAGGGGAAGATACGCAGTATTTT.

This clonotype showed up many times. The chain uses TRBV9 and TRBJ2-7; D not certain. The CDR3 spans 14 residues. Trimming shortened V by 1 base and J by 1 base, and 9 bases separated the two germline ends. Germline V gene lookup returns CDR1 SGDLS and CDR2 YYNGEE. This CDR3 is CASSVSEVSYEQYF. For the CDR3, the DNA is TGTGCCAGCAGCGTATCTGAGGTATCCTACGAGCAGTACTTC.

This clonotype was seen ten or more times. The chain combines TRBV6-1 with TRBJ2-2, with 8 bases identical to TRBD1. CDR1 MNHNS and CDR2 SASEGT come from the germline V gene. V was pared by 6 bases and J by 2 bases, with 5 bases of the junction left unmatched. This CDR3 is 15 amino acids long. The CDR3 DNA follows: TGTGCCAGCAGCGGGACAGGACTTAACACCGGGGAGCTGTTTTTT. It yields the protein CASSGTGLNTGELFF.

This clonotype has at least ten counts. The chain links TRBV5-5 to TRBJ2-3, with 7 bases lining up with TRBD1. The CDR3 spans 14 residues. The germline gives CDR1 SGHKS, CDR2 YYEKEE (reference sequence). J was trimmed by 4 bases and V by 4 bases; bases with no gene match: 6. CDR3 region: CASSPTGTSDTQYF. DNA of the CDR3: TGTGCCAGCAGCCCGACAGGGACCTCAGATACGCAGTATTTT.

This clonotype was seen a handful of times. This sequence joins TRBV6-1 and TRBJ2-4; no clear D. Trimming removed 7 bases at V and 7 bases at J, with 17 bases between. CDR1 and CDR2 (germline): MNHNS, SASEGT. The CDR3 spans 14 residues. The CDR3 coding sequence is TGTGCCAGCACCCCCGACGGATCATACAACATTCAGTACTTC. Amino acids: CASTPDGSYNIQYF.

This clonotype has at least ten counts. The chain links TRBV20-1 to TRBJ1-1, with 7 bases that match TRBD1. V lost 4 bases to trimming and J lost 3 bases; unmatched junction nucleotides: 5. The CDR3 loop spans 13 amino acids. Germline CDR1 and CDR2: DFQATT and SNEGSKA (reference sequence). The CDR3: CSAKQGFDTEAFF. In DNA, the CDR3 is TGCAGTGCTAAACAGGGGTTTGACACTGAAGCTTTCTTT.

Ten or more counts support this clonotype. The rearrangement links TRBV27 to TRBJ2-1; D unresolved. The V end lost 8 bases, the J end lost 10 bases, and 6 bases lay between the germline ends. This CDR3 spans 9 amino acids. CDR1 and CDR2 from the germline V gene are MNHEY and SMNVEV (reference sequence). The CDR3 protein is CASGGEQFF. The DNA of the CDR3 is TGTGCCAGCGGCGGAGAGCAGTTCTTC.

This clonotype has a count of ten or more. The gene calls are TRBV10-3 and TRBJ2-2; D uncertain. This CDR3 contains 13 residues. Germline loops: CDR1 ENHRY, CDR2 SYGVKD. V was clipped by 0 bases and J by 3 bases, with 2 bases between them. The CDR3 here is CAISESDTGELFF. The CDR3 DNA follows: TGTGCCATCAGTGAGTCAGACACCGGGGAGCTGTTTTTT.

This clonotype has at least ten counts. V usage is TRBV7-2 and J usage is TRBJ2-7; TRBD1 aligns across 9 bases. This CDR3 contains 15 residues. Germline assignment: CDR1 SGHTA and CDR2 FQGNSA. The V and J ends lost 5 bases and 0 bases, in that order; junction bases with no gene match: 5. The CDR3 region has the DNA TGTGCCAGCAGCGCTGGACAGGGGCACTCCTACGAGCAGTACTTC. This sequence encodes CASSAGQGHSYEQYF.

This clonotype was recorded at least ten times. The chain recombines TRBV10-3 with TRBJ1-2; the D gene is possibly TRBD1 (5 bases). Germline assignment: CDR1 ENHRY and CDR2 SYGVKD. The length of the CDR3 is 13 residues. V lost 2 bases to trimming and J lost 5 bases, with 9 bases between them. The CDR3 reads CAISENTGYGYTF. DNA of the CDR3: TGTGCCATCAGTGAGAATACAGGATATGGCTACACCTTC.

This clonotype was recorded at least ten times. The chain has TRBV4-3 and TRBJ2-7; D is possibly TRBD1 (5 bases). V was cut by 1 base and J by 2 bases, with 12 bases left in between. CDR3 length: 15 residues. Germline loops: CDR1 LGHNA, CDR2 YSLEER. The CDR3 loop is CASSQAGTGPYEQYF. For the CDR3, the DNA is TGCGCCAGCAGCCAAGCGGGCACAGGTCCCTACGAGCAGTACTTC.

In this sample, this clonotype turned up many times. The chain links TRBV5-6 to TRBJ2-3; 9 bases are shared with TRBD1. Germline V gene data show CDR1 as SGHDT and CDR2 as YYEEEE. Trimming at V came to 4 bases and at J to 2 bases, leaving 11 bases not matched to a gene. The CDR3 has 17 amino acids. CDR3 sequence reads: CASSTDPRTGDTDTQYF. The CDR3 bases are TGTGCCAGCAGCACGGACCCTAGGACAGGGGACACAGATACGCAGTATTTT.

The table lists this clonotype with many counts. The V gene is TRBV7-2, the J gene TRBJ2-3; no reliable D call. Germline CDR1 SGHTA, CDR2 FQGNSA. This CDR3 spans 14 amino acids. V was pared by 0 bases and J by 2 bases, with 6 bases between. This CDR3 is CASSLAPNTDTQYF. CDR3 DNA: TGTGCCAGCAGCTTAGCGCCGAACACAGATACGCAGTATTTT. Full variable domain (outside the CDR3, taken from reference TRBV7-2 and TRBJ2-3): GAGVSQSPSNKVTEKGKDVELRCDPISGHTALYWYRQSLGQGLEFLIYFQGNSAPDKSGLPSDRFSAERTGGSVSTLTIQRTQQEDSAVYLCASSLAPNTDTQYFGPGTRLTVL.

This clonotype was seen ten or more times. CDR3 residues: CASSQWGQRRTDTQYF. Written as DNA, the CDR3 is TGTGCCAGCAGCCAATGGGGACAGCGTCGCACAGATACGCAGTATTTT. V is TRBV14 and J is TRBJ2-3; TRBD1 agrees at 7 bases. The germline V gene encodes CDR1 SGHDN and CDR2 FVKESK. The CDR3 is made up of 16 amino acids. J gave up 1 base and V 2 bases, and 6 bases lay outside the gene matches.

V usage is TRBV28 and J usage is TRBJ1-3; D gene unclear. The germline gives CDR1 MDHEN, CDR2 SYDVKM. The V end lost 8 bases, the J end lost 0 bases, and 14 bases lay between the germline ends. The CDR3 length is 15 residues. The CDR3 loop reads CASGSLRVSGNTIYF. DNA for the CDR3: TGTGCCAGCGGCTCGCTAAGGGTCTCTGGAAACACCATATATTTT. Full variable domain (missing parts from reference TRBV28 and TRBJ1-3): DVKVTQSSRYLVKRTGEKVFLECVQDMDHENMFWYRQDPGLGLRLIYFSYDVKMKEKGDIPEGYSVSREKKERFSLILESASTNQTSMYLCASGSLRVSGNTIYFGEGSWLTVV.

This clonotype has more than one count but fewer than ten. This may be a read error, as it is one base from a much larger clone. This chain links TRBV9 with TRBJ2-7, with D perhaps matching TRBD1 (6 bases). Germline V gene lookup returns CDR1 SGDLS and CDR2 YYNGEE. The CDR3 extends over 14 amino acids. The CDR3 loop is CAGSEGGYSYEQYF. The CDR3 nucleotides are TGTGCCGGCAGCGAAGGGGGTTACTCCTACGAGCAGTACTTC. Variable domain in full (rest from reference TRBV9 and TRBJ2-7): DSGVTQTPKHLITATGQRVTLRCSPRSGDLSVYWYQQSLDQGLQFLIQYYNGEERAKGNILERFSAQQFPDLHSELNLSSLELGDSALYFCAGSEGGYSYEQYFGPGTRLTVT.

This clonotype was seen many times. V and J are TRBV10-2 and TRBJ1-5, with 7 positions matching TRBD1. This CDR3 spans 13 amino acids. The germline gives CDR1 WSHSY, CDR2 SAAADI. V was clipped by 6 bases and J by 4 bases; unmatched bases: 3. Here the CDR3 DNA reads TGCGCCAGCAGCGAGACAGGGAATCAGCCCCAGCATTTT. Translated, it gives CASSETGNQPQHF.

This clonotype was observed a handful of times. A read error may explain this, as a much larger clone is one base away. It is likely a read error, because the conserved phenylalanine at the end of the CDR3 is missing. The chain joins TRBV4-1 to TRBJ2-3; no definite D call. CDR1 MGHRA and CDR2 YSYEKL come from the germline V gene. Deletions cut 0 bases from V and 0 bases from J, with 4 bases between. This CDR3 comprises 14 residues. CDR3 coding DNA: TGCGCCAGCAGCCAAGATCCCAGCACAGATACGCAGTATTCT. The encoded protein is CASSQDPSTDTQYS.

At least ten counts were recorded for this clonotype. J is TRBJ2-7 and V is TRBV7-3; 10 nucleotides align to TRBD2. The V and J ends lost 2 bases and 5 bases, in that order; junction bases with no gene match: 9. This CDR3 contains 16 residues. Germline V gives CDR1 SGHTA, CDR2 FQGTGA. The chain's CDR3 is CASSLEPSGSSNEQYF. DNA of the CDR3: TGTGCCAGCAGCTTAGAGCCTAGCGGGAGTTCCAACGAGCAGTACTTC.

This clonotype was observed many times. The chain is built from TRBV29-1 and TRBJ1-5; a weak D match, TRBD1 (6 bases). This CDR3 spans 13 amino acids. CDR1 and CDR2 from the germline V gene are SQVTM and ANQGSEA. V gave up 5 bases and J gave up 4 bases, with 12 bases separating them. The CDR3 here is CSVSQGTNQPQHF. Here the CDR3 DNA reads TGCAGCGTTAGCCAGGGGACAAATCAGCCCCAGCATTTT.

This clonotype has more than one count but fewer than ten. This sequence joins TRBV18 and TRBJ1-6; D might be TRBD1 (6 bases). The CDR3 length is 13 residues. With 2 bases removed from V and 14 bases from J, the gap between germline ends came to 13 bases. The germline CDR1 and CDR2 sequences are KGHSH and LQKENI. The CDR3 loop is CASSPFGGDTLHF. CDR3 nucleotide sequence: TGTGCCAGCTCACCATTTGGGGGGGACACCCTCCACTTT.

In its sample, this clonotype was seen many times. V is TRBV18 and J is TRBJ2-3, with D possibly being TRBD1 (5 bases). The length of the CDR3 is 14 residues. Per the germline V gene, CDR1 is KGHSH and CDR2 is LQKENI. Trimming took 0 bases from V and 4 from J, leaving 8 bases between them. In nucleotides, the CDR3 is TGTGCCAGCTCACCACCCCCAGGGTCAGATACGCAGTATTTT. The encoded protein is CASSPPPGSDTQYF.

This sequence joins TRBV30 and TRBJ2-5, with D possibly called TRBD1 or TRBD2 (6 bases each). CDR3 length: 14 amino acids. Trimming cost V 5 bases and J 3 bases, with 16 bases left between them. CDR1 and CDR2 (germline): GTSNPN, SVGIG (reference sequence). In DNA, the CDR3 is TGTGCCTGGTGCGTGGGGGGCTGGGAAGAGACCCAGTACTTC. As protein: CAWCVGGWEETQYF.